This T cell receptor beta chain was identified during a study of regulatory T cells in long-lasting Graves disease (dated by TCRdb to the early 2020s). In terms of the full investigation: Newly diagnosed Graves' disease patients had taken antithyroid drugs for less than 3 months. The study took place in China and was registered as a clinical trial. A total of about 33 samples were covered by TCR sequencing, comprising approximately 13 persistent and 20 or so newly diagnosed Graves' disease patients. Patients with persistent Graves' disease were compared with patients with newly diagnosed Graves' disease using TCR sequencing and RNA sequencing of peripheral blood.

Findings and caveats that apply to the study as a whole: The study examined only peripheral blood because the primary lesion, thyroid tissue, could not be accessed. Preferential use of TRBV28, TRBJ1-2 and TRBJ2-5 was observed in persistent disease, whereas TRBV20-1 and TRBJ2-1 were favored in newly diagnosed disease. The authors acknowledged the small sample size as a limitation that may reduce accuracy. Lower TCR Shannon entropy and fewer highly expanded clones were observed in persistent Graves' disease patients than in newly diagnosed patients, which suggested clonal expansion. A larger number of public clonotypes was shared among persistent patients (approximately 3,000) than among newly diagnosed patients (around 870). Only the TCR beta chain was sequenced and analyzed.

The sample's time point label is to be understood as: newly diagnosed GD, antithyroid drugs for less than 3 months. RNA was extracted from PBMCs in TRIzol for both TCR sequencing and RNA sequencing. Graves' disease was diagnosed according to American Thyroid Association guidelines. The patients came from an endocrinology department in Xi'an, China. Each patient gave about 9.1 milliliters of peripheral blood, collected in an EDTA anticoagulant tube. Ficoll Paque Plus density gradient separation was used to isolate PBMCs, and no further T cell sorting was done. An Agilent 2100 Bioanalyzer and agarose gel were used to check RNA quality, and a NanoDrop 2000 was used to measure RNA concentration. The library relied on multiplex PCR. Instrument used: Illumina HiSeq 4000. To build TCR beta libraries, CDR3 regions were amplified by Arm-PCR using iRepertoire HTBI primers. Gel purification was performed on PCR products prior to sequencing. The study's processing was this. A total of around 66 TRBV and some 15 TRBJ segments were identified across samples and were used for gene usage analysis of CDR3 amino acid clonotypes. Filtered high-quality paired reads were merged into contigs using COPE and FqMerger. BLAST was used to align contigs to IMGT TRBV, TRBD and TRBJ reference genes, and CDR3 was defined according to IMGT. Clonotypes above 0.1% frequency were classified as highly expanded clones. Shannon entropy was used to measure repertoire diversity, and the Gini coefficient was used to measure V-J evenness. A clonotype found in more than one individual was treated as public. The public reads were reanalyzed by TCRdb: fastp trimming at Q25, MiXCR alignment, in-frame beta chains only. Identical CDR3 protein sequences are pooled into one entry, listed with their most common genes and DNA. TCRdb, not the original authors, processed these V and J calls. Counted in this sample were about 370,000 distinct CDR3 sequences; around a sixth of them appeared once. Approximately 22% of the sample belongs to the ten largest clones.

As encoded in the germline V gene, CDR1 is SQVTM while CDR2 is ANQGSEA. The CDR3 holds 12 amino acids from the cysteine to the phenylalanine. Only the CDR3 DNA stays, 36 bases, in frame from base 1. The germline ends are 6 bases apart after V is trimmed by 4 bases and J by 0 bases. This clonotype was seen a handful of times. This clone's antigen is unknown. Base qualities were left out, and no much larger clone turns up one base away. The rearrangement joined TRBV29-1 to TRBJ1-1; no D gene call is confident. Source: peripheral blood mononuclear cells (PBMCs), taken at new diagnosis, from a patient treated with antithyroid drugs. This TCR came from a female donor with Graves disease. This receptor has the CDR3 CSVGNMNTEAFF. At the DNA level, the sequence is TGCAGCGTTGGAAATATGAACACTGAAGCTTTCTTT.